This note documents a single T cell receptor beta chain sequence. No antigen is known for it. MiXCR was run by TCRdb on the 5' RACE reads, yielding one entry per CDR3 protein. The table includes 450,000 to 650,000 distinct CDR3 sequences, 21% detected once. These data come from a study of T cells after yellow fever vaccination. Study-level findings and limits: Primary-vaccination clones mostly resurfaced post-booster (about 95% CD4, roughly 90% CD8). The appearance of a small share of clonotypes in both CD4 and CD8 compartments was observed.

The CDR3 has 12 amino acids. CDR1 is SQVTM, CDR2 ANQGSEA, per germline. With 6 bases removed from V and 3 bases from J, the gap between germline ends came to 9 bases. The sequencing used PBMCs, collected approximately 22 days after the first yellow fever vaccination. The chain combines TRBV29-1 with TRBJ1-3; no clear D. This receptor was obtained from a man between 18 and 29 years old who received the YFV17D yellow fever vaccine. The CDR3: CSVLDLGNTIYF. The CDR3 DNA sequence: TGCAGCGTGTTGGACCTTGGAAACACCATATATTTT.